The T cell receptor (beta chain) under discussion was sequenced for a study of metastatic and nonmetastatic thyroid tumors. Study in general: Both malignant and benign thyroid patients supplied peripheral blood and tumor or nodule tissue samples, across which the repertoires of these patients were then compared.

This clone showed up many times. Other DNA sequences in this specimen translate into the identical CDR3. With MiXCR, TCRdb reprocessed the PCR reads. The sample has roughly 32,000 clones, 7.4% seen once. The trim removed 6 bases at V and 2 bases at J, leaving 7 bases unmatched. Germline V gene lookup returns CDR1 MNHEY and CDR2 SVGEGT. This CDR3 spans 16 amino acids. Until they underwent thyroid surgery, no patient had received any treatment. The sequenced sample was blood. The V and J genes are TRBV6-2 or TRBV6-3 and TRBJ1-5; 10 positions agree with TRBD1. This receptor was identified in a female donor with papillary thyroid cancer or a benign thyroid nodule (not recorded which). Some clones in this sample may be carry-over from other donors' samples. DNA for the CDR3: TGTGCCAGCAGGCGACAGGGGGCTAAGGGCAATCAGCCCCAGCATTTT. As protein: CASRRQGAKGNQPQHF.